This T cell receptor (beta chain) was obtained from a study of OX40 agonist ivuxolimab in advanced cancers. Findings and limits, study-wide: Normalized expansion of T-cell clones was also low for some nonresponders.

In the case of this clone: The antigen remains undetermined.

Using immunoSEQ multiplex PCR, the repertoire was profiled, and TCRdb retains in-frame clones only, with some absent. The table shows about 150,000 clones, with roughly 92% occurring only once. The clonotype originates from an adult with an advanced solid tumor such as melanoma, head and neck, liver or kidney cancer. The starting material was CD4+ or CD8+ T cells sorted from blood, obtained in a trial of the OX40 agonist ivuxolimab.

As DNA, the CDR3 is TGTGCCAGCAGACTAGCGGGAGCCGAGACCCAGTACTTC. This encodes CASRLAGAETQYF. V usage is TRBV2 and J usage is TRBJ2-5, with 11 bases lining up with TRBD2. The junction had 2 bases not matched to a gene; V was cut back by 6 bases and J by 5 bases. The CDR3 consists of 13 residues. Germline V CDR1 and CDR2: SNHLY, FYNNEI.